A selection of T cell receptor beta chains follows, all from one sample in a study of T cell responses to AZD1222 COVID-19 vaccine. The assay was immunoSEQ multiplex PCR, and TCRdb's table has in-frame clones only and misses some. Altogether approximately 130,000 clones are present, about 90% being singletons, with the ten largest covering 5.4%. The starting material was peripheral blood, obtained on day 0 of AZD1222 vaccination. The receptors shown here come from an adult in good health. CDR3s include the opening cysteine and the closing phenylalanine or tryptophan. A D gene is named only where the DNA matches it firmly. Clone size, where shown, is once, few, many, or a class for clones that have expanded.

-,TRBV20-1,TRBJ2-1,-,CSANGGNEQFF,TGCAGTGCTAATGGGGGAAATGAGCAGTTCTTC
-,TRBV28,TRBJ2-1,TRBD2,CASSRPTSGRAYKLDNEQFF,TGTGCCAGCAGTCGACCCACGAGCGGGAGGGCCTATAAATTGGACAATGAGCAGTTCTTC
-,TRBV14,TRBJ2-1,TRBD2,CASSHLSGSLSYNEQFF,TGTGCCAGCAGCCACCTTAGCGGGAGCCTCTCCTACAATGAGCAGTTCTTC
-,TRBV27,TRBJ2-1,TRBD2,CASSQYPSGRGSYNEQFF,TGTGCCAGCAGTCAATACCCCAGCGGGAGAGGGTCCTACAATGAGCAGTTCTTC
-,TRBV3-1/TRBV3-2,TRBJ1-1,-,CASSLGRNTEAFF,TGTGCCAGCAGCCTAGGCCGGAACACTGAAGCTTTCTTT
-,TRBV5-4,TRBJ1-2,-,CASSLVREANYGYTF,TGTGCCAGCAGCTTGGTGCGGGAAGCTAACTATGGCTACACCTTC
-,TRBV18,TRBJ1-6,TRBD1,CASSPRQGGSPLHF,TGTGCCAGCTCACCAAGACAGGGGGGTTCACCCCTCCACTTT
-,TRBV21-1,TRBJ1-1,-,CARAEVPRRVEDTEAFF,TGTGCCAGAGCAGAAGTCCCTCGTCGGGTTGAGGACACTGAAGCTTTCTTT
-,TRBV6-5,TRBJ1-4,-,CASRHKRQGGEKLFF,TGTGCCAGCAGACATAAGAGGCAAGGTGGTGAAAAACTGTTTTTT
once,TRBV19,TRBJ1-1,TRBD1,CASSIEDRGGTEAFF,TGTGCCAGTAGTATCGAGGACAGGGGAGGCACTGAAGCTTTCTTT
-,TRBV7-9,TRBJ2-1,TRBD2,CASSRGTSGSSYNEQFF,TGTGCCAGCAGCCGAGGGACTAGCGGGAGTTCCTACAATGAGCAGTTCTTC
-,TRBV27,TRBJ1-4,-,CASSQSGGAINEKLFF,TGTGCCAGCAGTCAGAGTGGGGGGGCCATTAATGAAAAACTGTTTTTT
-,TRBV18,TRBJ2-3,-,CASSPQGGAQYF,TGTGCCAGCTCACCACAGGGCGGTGCGCAGTATTTT
-,TRBV11-3,TRBJ2-2,-,CASSLGFGELFF,TGTGCCAGCAGCCTAGGTTTCGGGGAGCTGTTTTTT
-,TRBV5-1,TRBJ2-3,TRBD2,CASRKLAGVTDTQYF,TGCGCCAGCAGAAAACTAGCGGGGGTCACAGATACGCAGTATTTT
-,TRBV19,TRBJ1-1,-,CASSSPGTNTEAFF,TGTGCCAGTAGCTCCCCGGGAACCAACACTGAAGCTTTCTTT
-,TRBV28,TRBJ1-5,TRBD1,CASTMTGVFQPQHF,TGTGCCAGCACCATGACAGGGGTTTTTCAGCCCCAGCATTTT
-,TRBV12-5,TRBJ1-5,-,CASGLSYPTVYSNQPQHF,TGTGCTAGTGGTTTGTCATACCCGACAGTCTATAGCAATCAGCCCCAGCATTTT